Listed here is a single TCR beta chain. The repertoire was sequenced with immunoSEQ multiplex PCR; TCRdb's copy has only in-frame clones and lacks some. The sample lists millions of clones, approximately 94% seen once, with 0.9% to 1.3% in the top ten. The data were taken from a study of shared clonotypes between healthy human individuals. Germline V gene data show CDR1 as SGHTA and CDR2 as FQGTGA. This CDR3 spans 13 amino acids. Trimming shortened V by 9 bases and J by 0 bases, and 9 bases separated the two germline ends. Naive CD8 cells comprised CD45RO-negative, CCR7-positively selected cells, excluding terminally differentiated effector memory CD45RA+ cells.

The TCR sequence derives from a man aged 18 to 35 in good health. Sequencing was done on a sample of naive CD8+ T cells sorted from blood. The chain uses TRBV7-3 and TRBJ1-5; unclear D gene. CDR3 region: CARYVDSNQPQHF. CDR3 nucleotides: TGTGCCAGATACGTGGATAGCAATCAGCCCCAGCATTTT. The entire variable domain, with the rest obtained from reference TRBV7-3 and TRBJ1-5, is as follows: GAGVSQTPSNKVTEKGKYVELRCDPISGHTALYWYRQSLGQGPEFLIYFQGTGAADDSGLPNDRFFAVRPEGSVSTLKIQRTERGDSAVYLCARYVDSNQPQHFGDGTRLSIL.